This T cell receptor beta chain was documented in a study of a mutant IDH1 vaccine in newly diagnosed glioma. Study details: Patients got their first vaccination 4-6 weeks after radiotherapy alone, or with temozolomide cycles. Sex distribution of treated patients was around 62% male and about 40% female; mean age was about 40 years. V12 fell at week 35 and V13, the study end, at week 47.

Described time point: week 35, safety follow-up. In every dose of vaccine, 300 ug of mutant IDH1 20-mer peptide was given alongside topical imiquimod. J lost 7 bases, V lost 5 bases, and 5 bases had no gene match. Germline CDR1 is MNHNS and CDR2 is SASEGT. There are 14 residues in the CDR3. TCRdb's copy holds only in-frame clones and misses some; the assay was immunoSEQ multiplex PCR. The sample has about 60,000 clones, under 90% seen once. Note on this clone: What it binds is unknown.

Regarding the study as a whole: The occurrence of vaccine-induced immune responses was seen in 90% to 95% of patients.

This chain joins TRBV6-1 and TRBJ1-4, with 9 bases aligning to TRBD1. This receptor was obtained from a man aged 25 to 40 with glioma. The sequences come from PBMCs, collected from a glioma patient whose treatment included an IDH1 peptide vaccine. CDR3 protein: CASSIRQGGEKLFF. DNA of the CDR3: TGTGCCAGCAGTATTCGACAGGGGGGTGAAAAACTGTTTTTT.